The 26 T cell receptor beta chains reported below all come from one sample, sequenced in a study of blood T cell repertoires in COVID-19. Some clones are missing from TCRdb's copy, which holds only in-frame ones; the method was immunoSEQ multiplex PCR. The data show 200,000 to 250,000 clones, over 75% seen once. Sequencing was done on a sample of PBMCs or T cells enriched from blood (not recorded which). These receptor sequences come from a woman aged 25 to 39 who had been exposed to COVID-19.

This clone was recorded once. This chain connects TRBV29-1 to TRBJ2-7; D not certain. Germline V gives CDR1 SQVTM, CDR2 ANQGSEA. Deletions cut 3 bases from V and 0 bases from J, with 6 bases between. This CDR3 contains 12 residues. Here the CDR3 DNA reads TGCAGCGTTGAGGCTAGCTCCTACGAGCAGTACTTC. Its protein is CSVEASSYEQYF.

J is TRBJ2-7 and V is TRBV5-1; 7 bases agree with TRBD1. With 4 bases clipped from V and 3 bases from J, the junction kept 4 bases outside the gene matches. Germline CDR1 is SGHRS and CDR2 is YFSETQ. CDR3 size: 13 residues. The CDR3 region is CASSPTGIYEQYF. CDR3 nucleotides: TGCGCCAGCAGCCCGACAGGGATCTACGAGCAGTACTTC.

The genes are TRBV2 and TRBJ2-3; 13 bases are shared with TRBD2. CDR1 and CDR2 (germline): SNHLY, FYNNEI. There are 15 residues in the CDR3. The trim removed 6 bases at V and 10 bases at J, leaving 10 bases unmatched. The CDR3 sequence is CASRGTSGKVLAQYF. The CDR3 coding sequence is TGTGCCAGCAGGGGGACTAGCGGGAAGGTGTTGGCGCAGTATTTT.

The chain uses TRBV5-6 and TRBJ2-2; D remains unclear. This CDR3 comprises 12 residues. The germline V and J ends were trimmed by 3 bases and 3 bases, with 3 bases remaining between them. Germline V lookup: CDR1 SGHDT, CDR2 YYEEEE. The CDR3 sequence is CASSYYTGELFF. The DNA for the CDR3 is TGTGCCAGCAGCTACTACACCGGGGAGCTGTTTTTT.

The V call is TRBV4-1, the J call TRBJ1-1; 10 nucleotides agree with TRBD1. This CDR3 has 14 residues. In germline, CDR1 is MGHRA, CDR2 YSYEKL. Unmatched junction bases numbered 9, after V lost 3 bases and J lost 11 bases. CDR3 protein: CASSQTGTGDSAFF. CDR3 DNA: TGCGCCAGCAGCCAGACCGGGACAGGGGACTCGGCTTTCTTT.

A single count supports this clone. The V and J genes are TRBV10-3 and TRBJ2-7, with 9 bases fitting TRBD2. CDR1 and CDR2 from the germline V gene are ENHRY and SYGVKD. With 5 bases clipped from V and 5 bases from J, the junction kept 10 bases outside the gene matches. The CDR3 extends over 15 amino acids. The CDR3: CAISPGAGGRNEQYF. The CDR3 DNA sequence: TGTGCCATCAGTCCAGGGGCGGGAGGGCGAAACGAGCAGTACTTC.

The chain couples TRBV15 to TRBJ2-7, with 9 bases that match TRBD1. V was clipped by 6 bases and J by 3 bases; unmatched bases: 9. The germline CDR1 and CDR2 sequences are LNHNV and YYDKDF (reference sequence). CDR3 length: 15 residues. CDR3 nucleotides: TGTGCCACCAGGAAATCCGGGACAGGGAGCTACGAGCAGTACTTC. Its translation: CATRKSGTGSYEQYF. The whole variable domain, filled in from reference TRBV15 and TRBJ2-7, reads DAMVIQNPRYQVTQFGKPVTLSCSQTLNHNVMYWYQQKSSQAPKLLFHYYDKDFNNEADTPDNFQSRRPNTSFCFLDIRSPGLGDTAMYLCATRKSGTGSYEQYFGPGTRLTVT.

This chain connects TRBV2 to TRBJ2-5; 10 nucleotides line up with TRBD2. Trimming took 0 bases from V and 5 from J; bases not matched to a gene: 0. From germline, CDR1 is SNHLY and CDR2 FYNNEI. The CDR3 has 14 residues. The CDR3 DNA follows: TGTGCCAGCAGTGAAGCAGCGGGAGGGGAGACCCAGTACTTC. It yields the protein CASSEAAGGETQYF.

Note on this clone: An end of the junction does not agree with germline; a read error may underlie this. The chain has TRBV6-6 and TRBJ2-7; D may be TRBD2 (5 bases). Germline V lookup: CDR1 MNHNY, CDR2 SVGAGI (reference sequence). The CDR3 has 15 residues. DNA of the CDR3: TGTGCCAGCAGTTACGGGAGAGGACCGAACTACGGGCAGTACTTC. Its translation is CASSYGRGPNYGQYF.

This chain uses TRBV7-3 with TRBJ2-2; 12 bases align to TRBD2. Germline loops: CDR1 SGHTA, CDR2 FQGTGA. The CDR3 extends over 17 amino acids. V lost 5 bases, J lost 4 bases, and 8 bases stayed unmatched. The CDR3 reads CASSRKTSGSGTGELFF. CDR3 sequence (DNA): TGTGCCAGCAGCAGAAAGACTAGCGGGAGTGGCACCGGGGAGCTGTTTTTT.

The chain carries TRBV15 and TRBJ2-5; no firm D call. The CDR3 sequence is 14 residues long. V shed 1 base and J shed 2 bases, with 8 bases lying between them. Germline V gene data show CDR1 as LNHNV and CDR2 as YYDKDF (reference sequence). DNA of the CDR3: TGTGCCACCAGCAGAGCAGCAGGTCAAGAGACCCAGTACTTC. Encoded protein: CATSRAAGQETQYF.

The chain is built from TRBV14 and TRBJ2-7; 7 nucleotides line up with TRBD1. V dropped 3 bases and J dropped 4; count of bases not matched to a gene: 18. This CDR3 spans 18 amino acids. Germline CDR1 SGHDN, CDR2 FVKESK. The CDR3 here is CASSHKMVTGTVRYEQYF. In DNA form, the CDR3 reads TGTGCCAGCAGCCACAAAATGGTCACCGGGACAGTGAGATACGAGCAGTACTTC. The full variable domain, completed using reference TRBV14 and TRBJ2-7, is EAGVTQFPSHSVIEKGQTVTLRCDPISGHDNLYWYRRVMGKEIKFLLHFVKESKQDESGMPNNRFLAERTGGTYSTLKVQPAELEDSGVYFCASSHKMVTGTVRYEQYFGPGTRLTVT.

The V and J genes are TRBV27 and TRBJ1-5; no clear D. Germline CDR1 reads MNHEY; CDR2 reads SMNVEV (reference sequence). There are 14 residues in the CDR3. Trimming left V 6 bases short and J 1 base short, with 10 bases between. The CDR3 spells CASRRVGSNQPQHF. CDR3 bases: TGTGCCAGCAGACGGGTTGGAAGCAATCAGCCCCAGCATTTT.

This clone showed up just once. Other DNA sequences in this sample translate to the same CDR3. This chain connects TRBV5-1 to TRBJ2-7; 7 positions agree with TRBD1. Germline V gives CDR1 SGHRS, CDR2 YFSETQ. The V and J ends lost 0 bases and 5 bases, in that order; junction bases with no gene match: 5. The CDR3 runs 14 residues. CDR3 amino acids: CASSLGQGDDEQYF. CDR3 DNA: TGCGCCAGCAGCTTGGGACAGGGTGACGACGAGCAGTACTTC.

The chain couples TRBV7-9 to TRBJ2-1; TRBD2 matches at 9 bases. The V gene's germline CDR1 is SEHNR and CDR2 FQNEAQ (reference sequence). V lost 3 bases to trimming and J lost 8 bases; unmatched junction nucleotides: 11. The CDR3 spans 16 residues. For the CDR3, the DNA is TGTGCCAGCAGCTTGAGACCGGGACTAGCTCAGTATGAGCAGTTCTTC. This gives the protein CASSLRPGLAQYEQFF. Based on the CDR3 plus reference TRBV7-9 and TRBJ2-1, the full variable domain is DTGVSQNPRHKITKRGQNVTFRCDPISEHNRLYWYRQTLGQGPEFLTYFQNEAQLEKSRLLSDRFSAERPKGSFSTLEIQRTEQGDSAMYLCASSLRPGLAQYEQFFGPGTRLTVL.

CDR3 sequence reads: CSARTGVSTDTQYF. In DNA, the CDR3 is TGCAGCGCAAGGACAGGGGTCAGCACAGATACGCAGTATTTT. The J gene is TRBJ2-3, the V gene TRBV29-1; TRBD1 agrees at 9 bases. V trimming: 7 bases; J trimming: 0 bases; junction bases outside the gene matches: 5. Germline values: CDR1 SQVTM, CDR2 ANQGSEA. This CDR3 spans 14 amino acids.

J is TRBJ2-3 and V is TRBV5-4; 9 bases align to TRBD1. CDR1 and CDR2 from the germline V gene are SGHNT and YYREEE (reference sequence). The CDR3 has 15 amino acids. Losses at the gene ends were 5 bases for V and 2 bases for J; bases not matched to a gene: 6. The CDR3 DNA reads TGTGCCAGCAGGACCGGGACAGGGTACACAGATACGCAGTATTTT. This sequence encodes CASRTGTGYTDTQYF.

The genes are TRBV19 and TRBJ2-6; D is unclear. Trimming took off 5 bases at V and 0 bases at J, with 17 bases between the two ends. Germline V CDR1 and CDR2: LNHDA, SQIVND (reference sequence). The CDR3 is 18 amino acids. This CDR3 reads CASSFPTPFSSGANVLTF. The CDR3 DNA reads TGTGCCAGTAGTTTCCCGACACCCTTCAGCTCTGGGGCCAACGTCCTGACTTTC.

V is TRBV28 and J is TRBJ2-7, with TRBD1 matching 8 bases. The CDR3 has 13 amino acids. Losses at the gene ends were 10 bases for V and 3 bases for J; bases not matched to a gene: 8. Germline values: CDR1 MDHEN, CDR2 SYDVKM. CDR3 DNA sequence: TGTGCCACCTGGGCAGGGGGCTTCTACGAGCAGTACTTC. Its translation: CATWAGGFYEQYF.

Note on this clone: One end of the junction varies from germline; a read error may be responsible. The chain recombines TRBV7-7 with TRBJ2-1; 12 nucleotides line up with TRBD2. Looked up from germline, CDR1 is SSHAT and CDR2 is FNYEAQ (reference sequence). The CDR3 is made up of 15 amino acids. The chain's CDR3 is CASSRTSGNSDEQFF. CDR3 DNA sequence: TGTGCTAGCAGCAGGACTAGCGGGAACTCCGATGAGCAGTTCTTC.

V and J are TRBV30 and TRBJ1-4; TRBD1 matches 8 bases. The CDR3 length is 14 residues. The junction had 6 bases not matched to a gene; V was cut back by 2 bases and J by 7 bases. Germline CDR1 GTSNPN, CDR2 SVGIG (reference sequence). The CDR3 region is CAWSRAGGFEKLFF. For the CDR3, the DNA is TGTGCCTGGAGTAGGGCAGGGGGCTTTGAAAAACTGTTTTTT.

The table lists this clone with a few counts. The chain couples TRBV10-3 to TRBJ2-7; 9 bases agree with TRBD2. Germline-derived CDR1 and CDR2 are ENHRY and SYGVKD. J was trimmed by 6 bases and V by 6 bases; bases with no gene match: 18. CDR3 length equals 17 residues. The CDR3 nucleotides are TGTGCCATCAGCGTGGAACGTGGGATTAGCGGGAGACCCGAGCAGTACTTC. Translated, it gives CAISVERGISGRPEQYF.

J is TRBJ1-6 and V is TRBV5-4; 8 nucleotides line up with TRBD1. After removal of 4 bases from V and 8 bases from J, the junction contained 11 bases not matched to a gene. This CDR3 spans 16 amino acids. Germline V gene lookup returns CDR1 SGHNT and CDR2 YYREEE (reference sequence). The CDR3 sequence: CASSRGSGGSDSPLHF. DNA of the CDR3: TGTGCCAGCAGCCGGGGGTCAGGGGGCAGCGATTCACCCCTCCACTTT.

The chain combines TRBV11-2 with TRBJ2-1; 7 bases agree with TRBD2. Per the germline V gene, CDR1 is SGHAT and CDR2 is FQNNGV. CDR3 length equals 19 residues. V gave up 2 bases and J gave up 3 bases; unmatched junction bases: 16. This chain's CDR3 is CASSLSQARDGRFYNEQFF. CDR3 nucleotide sequence: TGTGCCAGCAGCTTAAGTCAGGCCCGGGACGGGAGGTTCTACAATGAGCAGTTCTTC.

The DNA for the CDR3 is TGTGCCAGCAGCTTGATGGGGGGGCGGACTGAAGCTTTCTTT. It codes for CASSLMGGRTEAFF. This rearrangement joins TRBV5-6 to TRBJ1-1, with D perhaps TRBD1 (6 bases). Germline V gene lookup returns CDR1 SGHDT and CDR2 YYEEEE. V lost 1 base and J lost 5, with 12 bases in between. This CDR3 comprises 14 residues.

V is TRBV24-1 and J is TRBJ2-1; 9 bases line up with TRBD1. Germline V gene sequence: CDR1 KGHDR, CDR2 SFDVKD. V shed 9 bases and J 7 bases; nucleotides not matched to a gene: 12. The CDR3 runs 15 residues. The CDR3 sequence: CATADSQGARNEQFF. The CDR3 nucleotides are TGTGCCACCGCAGATTCACAGGGGGCGCGAAATGAGCAGTTCTTC.